The source of this TCR beta chain is a study of T-cell reconstitution after alpha-beta-depleted transplantation in children. Trimming cost V 2 bases and J 5 bases; bases outside gene matches: 1. The CDR3 extends over 14 amino acids. Germline V gene sequence: CDR1 SGHDT, CDR2 YYEEEE. This clonotype was detected many times. TCRbeta library construction was performed incorporating unique molecular identifiers. MiXCR, run by TCRdb on the PCR reads, gives a single entry per CDR3 protein. The sample carries 250,000 to 300,000 distinct CDR3 sequences, around 9.1% recorded once. This clonotype was obtained from a boy in the first two years of life with acute myeloid leukemia, due to receive a stem cell transplant. The rearrangement uses TRBV5-6 and TRBJ2-5, with 12 bases lining up with TRBD2. Sequenced here: PBMCs, sampled before TCRalphabeta/CD19-depleted stem cell transplant. As DNA, the CDR3 is TGTGCCAGCAGCTTCGGGACTAGCGGGGAGACCCAGTACTTC. Translation: CASSFGTSGETQYF.